Following are 3 T cell receptor beta chains from one sample sequenced in a study of blood T cell repertoires in COVID-19. Measured with immunoSEQ multiplex PCR; TCRdb has only the in-frame clones, and not every one. The profile covers approximately 97,000 clones, with around 90% appearing a single time and around 2% taken by the ten largest. Sequencing was performed on peripheral blood. The receptors here all came from a man aged 45 to 65 with active COVID-19.

This rearrangement joins TRBV9 to TRBJ1-6, with D tentatively TRBD1 (6 bases). The germline V and J ends were trimmed by 0 bases and 9 bases, with 16 bases remaining between them. The germline V gene encodes CDR1 SGDLS and CDR2 YYNGEE. The CDR3 loop spans 16 amino acids. The CDR3 bases are TGTGCCAGCAGCGTAGGATTGGCAGGGGTCGGTTCACCCCTCCACTTT. It encodes CASSVGLAGVGSPLHF.

This chain uses TRBV11-3 with TRBJ2-1; maybe TRBD1 (7 bases). Germline values: CDR1 SGHNT, CDR2 YENEEA. The V gene lost 5 bases and the J gene lost 7 bases, with 18 bases spanning the gap. CDR3 length: 15 residues. CDR3 DNA sequence: TGTGCCAGCAGCAGGGGACAGCTCGCGGGGAATGAGCAGTTCTTC. Its protein product is CASSRGQLAGNEQFF.

The chain links TRBV6-4 to TRBJ2-7, with a weak D call TRBD1 (5 bases). The CDR3 is made up of 15 amino acids. V was trimmed by 4 bases and J by 0 bases, leaving 13 bases between them. Germline CDR1 reads MRHNA; CDR2 reads SNTAGT. CDR3 nucleotides: TGTGCCAGCAGTGTACAGGCCGGCAGCTCCTACGAGCAGTACTTC. Protein sequence: CASSVQAGSSYEQYF.